This T cell receptor (beta chain) originates from a study of blood T cells in healthy people across ages. This clonotype was seen a few times. This CDR3 is 14 amino acids long. The germline V gene encodes CDR1 SGHTA and CDR2 FQGNSA. Combining a sample-barcoded 5' primer with a J-beta primer mix, a second PCR ran for about 6 to 11 cycles. TCRdb ran MiXCR on the 5' RACE reads and lists one entry per CDR3 protein. Among about 670,000 distinct CDR3 sequences listed, around two fifths were seen once. The chain combines TRBV7-2 with TRBJ2-1; D may be TRBD2 (5 bases). The DNA end is more similar to TRBJ2-7, so the J call may be wrong. This receptor was taken from an elderly man in good health. Sequencing was done on a sample of blood. The CDR3: CASSLGSAYNEQYF. CDR3 bases: TGTGCCAGCAGCTTAGGTAGCGCCTACAATGAGCAGTACTTC.